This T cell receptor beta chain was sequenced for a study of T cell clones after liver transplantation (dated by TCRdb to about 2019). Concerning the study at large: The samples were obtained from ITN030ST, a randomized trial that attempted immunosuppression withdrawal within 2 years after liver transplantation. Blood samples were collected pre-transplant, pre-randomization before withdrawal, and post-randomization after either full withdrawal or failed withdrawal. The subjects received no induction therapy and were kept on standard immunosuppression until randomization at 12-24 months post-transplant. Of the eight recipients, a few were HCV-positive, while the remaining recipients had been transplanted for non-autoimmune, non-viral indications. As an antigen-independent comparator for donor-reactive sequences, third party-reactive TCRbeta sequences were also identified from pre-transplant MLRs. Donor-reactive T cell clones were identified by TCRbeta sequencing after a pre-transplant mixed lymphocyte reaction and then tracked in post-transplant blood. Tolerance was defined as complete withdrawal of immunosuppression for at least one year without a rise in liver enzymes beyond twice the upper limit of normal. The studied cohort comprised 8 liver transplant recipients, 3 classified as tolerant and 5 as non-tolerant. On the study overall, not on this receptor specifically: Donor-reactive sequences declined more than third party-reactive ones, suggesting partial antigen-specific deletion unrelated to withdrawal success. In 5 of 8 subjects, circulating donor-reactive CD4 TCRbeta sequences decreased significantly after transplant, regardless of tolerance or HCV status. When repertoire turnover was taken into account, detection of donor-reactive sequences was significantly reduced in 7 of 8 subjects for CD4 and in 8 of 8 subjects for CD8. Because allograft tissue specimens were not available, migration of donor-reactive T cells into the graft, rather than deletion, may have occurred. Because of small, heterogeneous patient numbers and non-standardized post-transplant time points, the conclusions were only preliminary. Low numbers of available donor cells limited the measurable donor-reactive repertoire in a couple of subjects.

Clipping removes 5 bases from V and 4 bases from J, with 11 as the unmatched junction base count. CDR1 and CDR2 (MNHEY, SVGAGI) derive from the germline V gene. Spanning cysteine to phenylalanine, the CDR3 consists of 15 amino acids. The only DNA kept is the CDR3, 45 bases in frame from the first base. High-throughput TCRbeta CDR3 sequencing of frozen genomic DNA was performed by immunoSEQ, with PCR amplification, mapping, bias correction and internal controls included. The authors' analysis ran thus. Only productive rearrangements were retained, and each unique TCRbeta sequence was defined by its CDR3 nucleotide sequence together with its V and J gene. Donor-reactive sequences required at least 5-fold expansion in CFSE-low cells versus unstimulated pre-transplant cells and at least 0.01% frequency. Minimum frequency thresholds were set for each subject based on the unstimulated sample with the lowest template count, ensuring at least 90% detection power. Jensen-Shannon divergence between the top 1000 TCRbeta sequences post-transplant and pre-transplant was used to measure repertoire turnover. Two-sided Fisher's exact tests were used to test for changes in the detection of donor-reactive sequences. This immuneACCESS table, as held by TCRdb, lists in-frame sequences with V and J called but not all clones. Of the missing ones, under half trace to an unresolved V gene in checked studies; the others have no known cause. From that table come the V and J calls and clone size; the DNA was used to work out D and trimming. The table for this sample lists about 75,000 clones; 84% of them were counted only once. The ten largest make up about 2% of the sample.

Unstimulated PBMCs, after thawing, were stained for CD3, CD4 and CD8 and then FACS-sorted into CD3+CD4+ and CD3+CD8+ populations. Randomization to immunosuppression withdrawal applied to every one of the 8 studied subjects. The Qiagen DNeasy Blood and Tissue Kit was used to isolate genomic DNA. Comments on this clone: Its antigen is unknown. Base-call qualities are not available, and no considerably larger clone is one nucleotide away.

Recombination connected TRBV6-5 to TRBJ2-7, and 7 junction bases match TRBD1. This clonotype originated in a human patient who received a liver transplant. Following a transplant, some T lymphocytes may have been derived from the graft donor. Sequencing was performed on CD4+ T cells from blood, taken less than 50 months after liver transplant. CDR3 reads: CASSLTGAGGYEQYF. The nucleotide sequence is TGTGCCAGCAGTCTTACAGGGGCTGGTGGGTACGAGCAGTACTTC.